The clone carrying this T cell receptor beta chain was observed many times. Its target is not known. One entry per CDR3 protein, called by TCRdb with MiXCR from the multiplex PCR reads. The sample records fewer than 150,000 distinct CDR3 sequences, approximately 21% being singletons. The germline gives CDR1 DFQATT, CDR2 SNEGSKA (reference sequence). The CDR3 totals 16 residues. Trimming removed 3 bases from V and 6 bases from J, with 24 bases in between. The data were obtained in a study of breast tumors, draining lymph nodes, adjacent tissues. Study conclusions and caveats: Tumor T cell lymph node origin was a supported hypothesis, not proven.

The lymph nodes were axillary draining lymph nodes from breast cancer patients. The specimen was axillary lymph node tissue. The receptor was isolated from a female donor with breast cancer. Some clones in this sample may be carry-over from other donors' samples. The chain joins TRBV20-1 to TRBJ2-7; a possible D gene is TRBD2 (5 bases). CDR3 sequence (DNA): TGCAGTGCTAGGGGCCCCTCAACTAGGTTCTTTCCCGAGCAGTACTTC. Translation gives CSARGPSTRFFPEQYF.